This T cell receptor (beta chain) came from a study of OX40 agonist ivuxolimab in advanced cancers. Study overall: Aged roughly 23 to 80 with a mean of 60 years, they were approximately 80% male. Overall study results and limits: The work left the antigen specificity of expanded peripheral T cells undetermined.

Notes on this clone: Its antigen remains unidentified.

Method: immunoSEQ multiplex PCR; TCRdb's copy keeps in-frame clones and lacks some. Counted here are 85,000 to 100,000 clones, roughly 89% occurring once; the ten biggest clones make up 0.79%. This CDR3 region has 14 residues. Germline values: CDR1 MNHNY, CDR2 SVGAGI (reference sequence). The V end was cut by 5 bases, the J end by 5 bases, with 13 bases between. The specimen was CD4+ or CD8+ T cells sorted from blood, collected in a trial of the OX40 agonist ivuxolimab. The rearrangement joins TRBV6-6 to TRBJ1-5; D might be TRBD1 (6 bases). The sequence came from an adult with an advanced solid tumor such as melanoma, head and neck, liver or kidney cancer. Here the CDR3 DNA reads TGTGCCAGCAGTCAGACAGGAGGTTATCAGCCCCAGCATTTT. Residues: CASSQTGGYQPQHF.